One T cell receptor beta chain is described in this entry. Its antigen is still unknown. There are no base qualities to consult, and no much larger clone falls within one base. The data are from a study of blood T cell repertoires in COVID-19 (dated by TCRdb to 2020 to 2022). A note on the overall study: Samples from collaborators originated in the United States, Italy and Spain and spanned both the acute and convalescent phases of COVID-19. The prospective study material was composed of cDNA or gDNA derived from T cells, B-cell-depleted T cells, or PBMCs. Deeply sampled blood TCRbeta repertoires from subjects exposed to, actively infected with, or recovered from COVID-19 were included in the dataset. A freely available public database, intended as a resource for researchers studying the immune response to SARS-CoV-2, is where the repertoires were released. The samples were drawn from the first 160 participants of the ongoing ImmuneRACE study and from 1,254 subjects provided by 6 global collaborators. The sample metadata nearly always contained a de-identified subject ID, COVID-19 status, age in years and sex. Where available, HLA class I and class II types were obtained from metadata supplied by the sample provider rather than from assay-based typing. The research as a whole found: The quantity of clinical and demographic metadata differed by source and by participant and was supplied without curation.

TCRbeta CDR3 regions were amplified from genomic DNA by means of the immunoSEQ Assay, a bias-controlled multiplex PCR. Per the authors' processing: Within the assay, amplification of reference gene primers was used to estimate how many nucleated cells each sample contained. Sequence reads were collapsed and filtered to measure the absolute abundance of every unique TCRbeta CDR3 rearrangement. Productive Simpson clonality was computed per sample as the square root of Simpson's diversity index over productive rearrangements. In TCRdb, the immuneACCESS table is reduced to in-frame sequences with V and J assigned. These tables do not hold every clone; where another copy was compared, an unresolved V gene accounts for under half, and the others remain unexplained. V and J calls and clone size are as listed in that table; D and trimming were resolved from the DNA. This sample has some 300,000 clones in its table, and roughly 90% of those were observed once. Approximately 9.8% of the sample goes to the ten largest clones.

Participants in the prospective study were enrolled through a virtual design, were aged roughly 18 to 90 years, and lived in some 24 United States geographic areas. In the prospective study, cohorts were assigned on the basis of participant-reported clinical history obtained from a screening survey and a study questionnaire. For ImmuneRACE Cohort 3, a participant was defined as recovered based on two consecutive negative NP/OP PCR tests, clearance by a healthcare professional, or resolution of symptoms. Mobile phlebotomists in the prospective study collected whole blood, serum and a nasopharyngeal or oropharyngeal swab from every participant. Additional blood draws and questionnaires over an approximately two-month period could optionally be provided by prospective study participants. Prospective study blood samples were shipped either frozen or at room temperature before DNA extraction. Ends trimmed: V by 11 bases, J by 2 bases; bases unmatched to a gene: 2. The CDR3, from cysteine to phenylalanine, totals 12 residues. Just the 36-base CDR3 DNA is kept, in frame starting at base 1. CDR1 and CDR2 are read off the germline V gene as MDHEN and SYDVKM.

Recombination joined TRBV28 with TRBJ1-3; a stretch of 8 junction bases matches TRBD1. Sequencing used PBMCs or T cells enriched from blood (not recorded which). This clonotype originated in a woman in her thirties or forties who had recovered from COVID-19. This receptor carries the CDR3 CAGQGTGNTIYF. The nucleotides read TGTGCCGGACAGGGAACTGGAAACACCATATATTTT.